These 30 T cell receptor beta chains originate from one sample sequenced in a study of T cells in Graves' hyperthyroidism and ophthalmopathy. Authors of the study amplified TCR beta CDR3 regions from RNA transcripts. Initially, a first-round RT-PCR of the TCR CDR3 employed the HTBI primer set. TCRdb used MiXCR to reprocess the multiplex PCR reads, holding one entry per CDR3 protein. The table shows hundreds of thousands of distinct CDR3 sequences, with 11% to 15% occurring only once. What was sequenced was blood. These receptors originate from a woman aged 25 to 45 with Graves' hyperthyroidism that later progressed to Graves' ophthalmopathy.

This clonotype was seen ten or more times. This chain links TRBV12-3 or TRBV12-4 with TRBJ1-5; no firm D call. Trimming shortened V by 4 bases and J by 2 bases, and 9 bases separated the two germline ends. This CDR3 has 14 residues. The CDR3 sequence is CASSSSWGNQPQHF. In DNA form, the CDR3 reads TGTGCCAGCAGTTCGTCTTGGGGCAATCAGCCCCAGCATTTT.

This clonotype was seen many times. The chain couples TRBV27 to TRBJ2-3; possible D gene TRBD2, 6 bases. Germline CDR1 is MNHEY and CDR2 is SMNVEV (reference sequence). CDR3 length: 16 residues. Trimming removed 5 bases at V and 4 bases at J, with 19 bases between. CDR3 region: CASSPHASSSADTQYF. The CDR3, as DNA: TGTGCCAGCAGTCCCCATGCGAGTTCTAGCGCAGATACGCAGTATTTT.

This clonotype was recorded a few times. The chain joins TRBV20-1 to TRBJ2-2; TRBD2 matches 13 bases. Germline V gene data show CDR1 as DFQATT and CDR2 as SNEGSKA (reference sequence). The CDR3 consists of 15 residues. J gave up 7 bases and V 5 bases, and 7 bases lay outside the gene matches. Here the CDR3 DNA reads TGCAGTGCTGGATTACTAGCGGGAGGGTTCGGGGAGCTGTTTTTT. As protein: CSAGLLAGGFGELFF.

There are many counts of this clonotype. The chain couples TRBV12-3 or TRBV12-4 to TRBJ2-7, with D possibly being TRBD1 (6 bases). Trimming removed 5 bases at V and 3 bases at J, with 17 bases between. The CDR3 totals 15 residues. Here the CDR3 DNA reads TGTGCCAGCAGTCCGATTGGCCAGGGGAACTACGAGCAGTACTTC. Translation: CASSPIGQGNYEQYF.

The V and J genes are TRBV10-2 and TRBJ2-7; D unclear. This CDR3 comprises 10 residues. Germline V CDR1 and CDR2: WSHSY, SAAADI. V lost 6 bases and J 3 bases, leaving 3 bases between the germline ends. The CDR3 nucleotides are TGCGCCAGCAGGGACTACGAGCAGTACTTC. It specifies CASRDYEQYF.

This chain uses TRBV29-1 with TRBJ2-3, with 8 bases lining up with TRBD1. Germline CDR1 is SQVTM and CDR2 is ANQGSEA. With 1 base clipped from V and 1 base from J, the junction kept 1 base outside the gene matches. This CDR3 region has 14 residues. CDR3 loop: CSVEGTGRTDTQYF. In DNA, the CDR3 is TGCAGCGTTGAAGGGACAGGGCGCACAGATACGCAGTATTTT.

J is TRBJ2-7 and V is TRBV18; 10 nucleotides align to TRBD1. This CDR3 region has 16 residues. Germline V gives CDR1 KGHSH, CDR2 LQKENI. Trimming cost V 1 base and J 6 bases; bases outside gene matches: 9. The CDR3 bases are TGTGCCAGCTCACCACAGGACAGGGGGATATTAGGCGAGCAGTACTTC. It codes for CASSPQDRGILGEQYF. The complete variable domain, with remaining parts taken from reference TRBV18 and TRBJ2-7, reads NAGVMQNPRHLVRRRGQEARLRCSPMKGHSHVYWYRQLPEEGLKFMVYLQKENIIDESGMPKERFSAEFPKEGPSILRIQQVVRGDSAAYFCASSPQDRGILGEQYFGPGTRLTVT.

This clonotype was observed at least ten times. The chain combines TRBV11-2 with TRBJ1-1; a possible D gene is TRBD1 (6 bases). The CDR3 is 14 residues long. Per the germline V gene, CDR1 is SGHAT and CDR2 is FQNNGV. Trimming removed 8 bases at V and 4 bases at J, with 17 bases between. The CDR3 DNA sequence: TGTGCCAGCGCATACGGGGAAGGGGGCACTGAAGCTTTCTTT. As protein: CASAYGEGGTEAFF.

This clonotype appeared many times. The CDR3 is CASSYSRRDRANTEAFF. CDR3 nucleotide sequence: TGTGCCAGCAGTTACTCGAGAAGGGACAGGGCGAACACTGAAGCTTTCTTT. The chain combines TRBV6-6 with TRBJ1-1, with 9 bases lining up with TRBD1. The germline V gene has CDR1 MNHNY and CDR2 SVGAGI (reference sequence). V shed 0 bases and J 1 base; nucleotides not matched to a gene: 6. The CDR3 is made up of 17 amino acids.

This clonotype has a handful of counts. The chain carries TRBV29-1 and TRBJ2-1; unclear D gene. Germline V gives CDR1 SQVTM, CDR2 ANQGSEA. This CDR3 has 13 amino acids. The ends were cut back, 1 base at V and 4 bases at J, with 8 bases in the middle. CDR3 nucleotide sequence: TGCAGCGTTGAAGTAGGCCCGTACAATGAGCAGTTCTTC. This translates into CSVEVGPYNEQFF.

The sample holds a few counts of this clonotype. The chain employs TRBV4-2 and TRBJ2-3, with 7 bases fitting TRBD2. Germline lookup yields CDR1 LGHNA and CDR2 YNFKEQ. Trimming cost V 1 base and J 5 bases; bases outside gene matches: 9. The CDR3 length is 16 residues. The CDR3 is CASSQGNSGCLDTQYF. The CDR3 DNA reads as TGTGCCAGCAGCCAAGGAAATAGCGGGTGTCTAGATACGCAGTATTTT.

This clonotype showed up many times. The chain joins TRBV3-1 to TRBJ2-5; TRBD2 aligns across 11 bases. The CDR3 spans 16 residues. Germline V gene sequence: CDR1 LGHDT, CDR2 YNNKEL (reference sequence). V lost 4 bases to trimming and J lost 3 bases; unmatched junction nucleotides: 7. Here the CDR3 DNA reads TGTGCCAGCAGCCCCAAGACTAGCGGGATGGAAGAGACCCAGTACTTC. Encoded protein: CASSPKTSGMEETQYF.

This clonotype was detected ten times or more. V is TRBV2 and J is TRBJ2-1, with TRBD2 matching over 15 bases. V was clipped by 4 bases and J by 0 bases; unmatched bases: 16. This CDR3 is 22 amino acids long. CDR1 is SNHLY and CDR2 is FYNNEI in the germline V gene. The CDR3 coding sequence is TGTGCCAGCAGTGGGACTAGCGGGAGGGCCGGTAAGCAACAGAGCTCCTACAATGAGCAGTTCTTC. It specifies CASSGTSGRAGKQQSSYNEQFF.

This clonotype was recorded at least ten times. The chain carries TRBV20-1 and TRBJ1-1; D is unclear. Between the trimmed V and J ends, which lost 1 base and 7 bases, there was a span of 10 bases. The germline gives CDR1 DFQATT, CDR2 SNEGSKA (reference sequence). This CDR3 comprises 12 residues. CDR3 DNA: TGCAGTGCTAGAGTGGCCTGGGATGAAGCTTTCTTT. It yields the protein CSARVAWDEAFF.

The chain joins TRBV4-2 to TRBJ2-3, with D possibly being TRBD1 (6 bases). V lost 6 bases, J lost 5 bases, and 15 bases lay in between. Germline values: CDR1 LGHNA, CDR2 YNFKEQ. The CDR3 contains 14 residues. The CDR3, as DNA: TGTGCCAGCAGTCCAGGACAGCGCAAAGATACGCAGTATTTT. It codes for CASSPGQRKDTQYF.

The chain carries TRBV29-1 and TRBJ2-1; D unresolved. The CDR3 totals 14 residues. CDR1 and CDR2 from the germline V gene are SQVTM and ANQGSEA. The ends were cut back, 0 bases at V and 0 bases at J, with 6 bases in the middle. The CDR3 bases are TGCAGCGTTGAAGACAATGGCTCCTACAATGAGCAGTTCTTC. Its protein is CSVEDNGSYNEQFF.

This clonotype was observed many times. The chain couples TRBV18 to TRBJ1-4, with unresolved D. Per germline, CDR1 KGHSH and CDR2 LQKENI. The CDR3 is made up of 16 amino acids. The germline V and J ends were trimmed by 3 bases and 0 bases, with 11 bases remaining between them. The CDR3, as DNA: TGTGCCAGCTCACCCGGGATGACCACAACTAATGAAAAACTGTTTTTT. Its translation is CASSPGMTTTNEKLFF. The full variable domain, its missing parts supplied by reference TRBV18 and TRBJ1-4, is NAGVMQNPRHLVRRRGQEARLRCSPMKGHSHVYWYRQLPEEGLKFMVYLQKENIIDESGMPKERFSAEFPKEGPSILRIQQVVRGDSAAYFCASSPGMTTTNEKLFFGSGTQLSVL.

This clonotype was detected ten times or more. The chain employs TRBV9 and TRBJ1-2, with 9 bases that match TRBD1. In germline, CDR1 is SGDLS, CDR2 YYNGEE. The CDR3 length is 13 residues. V lost 4 bases and J lost 8; bases outside the gene matches: 6. This CDR3 is CASSLRDRDGYTF. CDR3 DNA: TGTGCCAGCAGCCTCCGGGACAGGGACGGCTACACCTTC. Drawing the rest from reference TRBV9 and TRBJ1-2, the complete variable domain is DSGVTQTPKHLITATGQRVTLRCSPRSGDLSVYWYQQSLDQGLQFLIQYYNGEERAKGNILERFSAQQFPDLHSELNLSSLELGDSALYFCASSLRDRDGYTFGSGTRLTVV.

This clonotype was seen only a few times. The CDR3 is CASSPMTGSYNSPLHF. In DNA, the CDR3 is TGTGCCAGCAGCCCCATGACGGGTTCCTATAATTCACCCCTCCACTTT. The chain combines TRBV5-8 with TRBJ1-6; no clear D. The germline CDR1 and CDR2 sequences are SGHTS and YDEGEE. The CDR3 is made up of 16 amino acids. Deletions cut 4 bases from V and 1 base from J, with 12 bases between. The full variable domain, completed using reference TRBV5-8 and TRBJ1-6, is EAGVTQSPTHLIKTRGQQATLRCSPISGHTSVYWYQQALGLGLQFLLWYDEGEERNRGNFPPRFSGRQFPNYSSELNVNALELEDSALYLCASSPMTGSYNSPLHFGNGTRLTVT.

This clonotype was counted many times. The rearrangement joins TRBV7-2 to TRBJ2-7; 8 bases match TRBD1. The V gene end was trimmed by 3 bases and the J gene end by 3 bases; junction bases not matched to a gene: 4. Germline CDR1 is SGHTA and CDR2 is FQGNSA. The CDR3 is 14 residues long. The CDR3 protein is CASSFGGQGYEQYF. In nucleotides, the CDR3 is TGTGCCAGCAGCTTCGGCGGACAGGGCTACGAGCAGTACTTC.

At least ten counts were recorded for this clonotype. The chain couples TRBV19 to TRBJ1-2, with 10 bases aligning to TRBD1. V shed 6 bases, J shed 5 bases, and the junction held 6 bases outside the gene matches. This CDR3 contains 14 residues. Germline values: CDR1 LNHDA, CDR2 SQIVND (reference sequence). The CDR3 nucleotides are TGTGCCAGTAGCCAGACAGGGGGCAGGTATGGCTACACCTTC. It is translated as CASSQTGGRYGYTF.

The V and J genes are TRBV20-1 and TRBJ1-3; no clear D gene. This CDR3 spans 15 amino acids. The germline gives CDR1 DFQATT, CDR2 SNEGSKA (reference sequence). V lost 6 bases and J lost 4, with 19 bases in between. CDR3 amino acids: CSAPERAGGGNTIYF. The CDR3 DNA reads as TGCAGTGCGCCCGAACGGGCGGGAGGAGGAAACACCATATATTTT.

This clonotype was seen many times. The CDR3 reads CASSIEDSGIFATNEKLFF. CDR3 DNA sequence: TGTGCCAGTAGTATAGAAGACTCTGGGATCTTTGCAACTAATGAAAAACTGTTTTTT. This chain links TRBV19 with TRBJ1-4; D gene ambiguous. Germline V CDR1 and CDR2: LNHDA, SQIVND (reference sequence). This CDR3 comprises 19 residues. V was cut by 0 bases and J by 0 bases, with 17 bases left in between.

V and J are TRBV9 and TRBJ2-7; D gene uncertain. Trimming cost V 5 bases and J 2 bases, with 8 bases left between them. The CDR3 length is 12 residues. CDR1 and CDR2 from the germline V gene are SGDLS and YYNGEE. The CDR3 DNA is TGTGCCAGCAGTGGGAACACCTACGAGCAGTACTTC. Translating gives CASSGNTYEQYF.

This clonotype was counted between two and nine times. The V call is TRBV27, the J call TRBJ1-6; 8 bases align to TRBD1. In germline, CDR1 is MNHEY, CDR2 SMNVEV (reference sequence). Trimming cost V 0 bases and J 10 bases; bases outside gene matches: 5. The CDR3 covers 15 residues. This chain's CDR3 is CASSLSTGVGSPLHF. DNA of the CDR3: TGTGCCAGCAGTTTATCGACAGGGGTGGGGTCACCCCTCCACTTT.

Ten or more counts support this clonotype. The chain links TRBV18 to TRBJ2-5; TRBD1 is a possible D gene (5 bases). The CDR3 contains 13 residues. Trimming left V 5 bases short and J 2 bases short, with 9 bases between. CDR1 is KGHSH, CDR2 LQKENI, per germline. The CDR3 reads CASSVQEQETQYF. The CDR3 bases are TGTGCCAGCTCAGTACAGGAACAAGAGACCCAGTACTTC.

The genes are TRBV4-1 and TRBJ2-1, with TRBD1 matching 9 bases. The CDR3 is 15 residues long. The V gene's germline CDR1 is MGHRA and CDR2 YSYEKL. Germline trimming cut 6 bases from V and 4 bases from J; bases unmatched to any gene: 7. CDR3 in amino acids: CASSAGTGHYNEQFF. Written as DNA, the CDR3 is TGCGCCAGCAGTGCCGGGACAGGGCATTACAATGAGCAGTTCTTC.

This clonotype turned up a few times. The rearrangement joins TRBV4-2 to TRBJ2-3, with TRBD1 as a possible D gene (6 bases). The CDR3 contains 16 residues. Looked up from germline, CDR1 is LGHNA and CDR2 is YNFKEQ. The ends were cut back, 2 bases at V and 1 base at J, with 13 bases in the middle. CDR3 protein: CASSQSWTAGTDTQYF. CDR3 sequence (DNA): TGTGCCAGCAGCCAATCTTGGACAGCAGGCACAGATACGCAGTATTTT.

This clonotype was picked up many times. The genes are TRBV27 and TRBJ2-1; D might be TRBD2 (5 bases). CDR3 length: 13 residues. Germline CDR1 reads MNHEY; CDR2 reads SMNVEV (reference sequence). Trimming cost V 8 bases and J 5 bases, with 13 bases left between them. CDR3 sequence reads: CASHGGLDNEQFF. The CDR3 DNA reads as TGTGCCAGCCACGGCGGACTCGACAATGAGCAGTTCTTC.

Concerning this clonotype: This clone may be a read error of a much larger clone one base away. This rearrangement joins TRBV18 to TRBJ2-7, with 8 bases aligning to TRBD1. The CDR3 consists of 15 residues. Germline V lookup: CDR1 KGHSH, CDR2 LQKENI. CDR3 amino acids: CASLPPSQGANEQYF. The CDR3, as DNA: TGTGCCAGCTTACCACCCTCGCAGGGGGCTAACGAGCAGTACTTC.